This entry lists 12 T cell receptor beta chains sequenced from one sample in a study of cytomegalovirus exposure and HLA in healthy donors. Primers for the PCR totalled 60 Vbeta and 13 Jbeta. The repertoire was sequenced with immunoSEQ multiplex PCR; TCRdb's copy has only in-frame clones and lacks some. The sample consists of fewer than 250,000 clones, around nine tenths of them appearing once. Source material: PBMCs. Every receptor here comes from a woman between 18 and 29 years old in good health and CMV-seronegative.

This clone was counted once. The chain links TRBV5-4 to TRBJ2-2; a possible D gene is TRBD1 (5 bases). Germline CDR1 is SGHNT and CDR2 is YYREEE (reference sequence). This CDR3 has 15 amino acids. Trimming removed 0 bases from V and 1 base from J, with 7 bases in between. This chain's CDR3 is CASSLDTGNTGELFF. In DNA, the CDR3 is TGTGCCAGCAGCTTGGATACAGGGAACACCGGGGAGCTGTTTTTT.

V usage is TRBV29-1 and J usage is TRBJ2-7; the D is unclear. Germline V gene sequence: CDR1 SQVTM, CDR2 ANQGSEA. The length of the CDR3 is 11 residues. The V and J ends lost 4 bases and 7 bases respectively, with 11 bases between them. The CDR3 reads CSVGPVEEQYF. DNA for the CDR3: TGCAGCGTTGGACCTGTGGAGGAGCAGTACTTC.

The rearrangement uses TRBV11-2 and TRBJ2-7, with D hard to call. This CDR3 is 14 amino acids long. The V and J ends lost 3 bases and 2 bases respectively, with 11 bases between them. Germline assignment: CDR1 SGHAT and CDR2 FQNNGV. The CDR3 protein is CASSLGSHAYEQYF. CDR3 nucleotide sequence: TGTGCCAGCAGCTTGGGCAGCCATGCCTACGAGCAGTACTTC.

This chain joins TRBV6-1 and TRBJ2-1; 8 positions match TRBD2. V was pared by 6 bases and J by 2 bases, with 12 bases of the junction left unmatched. The length of the CDR3 is 17 residues. In germline, CDR1 is MNHNS, CDR2 SASEGT. The CDR3 loop reads CASREQLTRGAYNEQFF. The CDR3, as DNA: TGTGCCAGCAGGGAACAGCTTACGCGGGGGGCCTACAATGAGCAGTTCTTC.

The V gene is TRBV5-1, the J gene TRBJ2-1, with D possibly matching TRBD2 (5 bases). CDR1 is SGHRS, CDR2 YFSETQ, per germline. Deletions cut 7 bases from V and 6 bases from J, with 17 bases between. This CDR3 region has 14 residues. The CDR3 sequence is CASRSEGWTNEQFF. The CDR3 coding sequence is TGCGCCAGCCGCTCAGAGGGCTGGACCAATGAGCAGTTCTTC.

The CDR3: CASSFLQGADEQFF. CDR3 sequence (DNA): TGCGCCAGCAGCTTTTTACAGGGGGCGGATGAGCAGTTCTTC. This chain joins TRBV5-1 and TRBJ2-1; 9 bases agree with TRBD1. CDR1 and CDR2 (germline): SGHRS, YFSETQ. V lost 2 bases to trimming and J lost 8 bases; unmatched junction nucleotides: 5. The CDR3 has 14 residues.

This chain uses TRBV5-1 with TRBJ1-2; TRBD1 might be the D (6 bases). The CDR3 has 13 amino acids. The germline gives CDR1 SGHRS, CDR2 YFSETQ. Deletions cut 0 bases from V and 6 bases from J, with 9 bases between. CDR3 in DNA: TGCGCCAGCAGCTTGGACAGGGTCAATGGCTACACCTTC. Its protein product is CASSLDRVNGYTF.

This clone was counted once. The chain combines TRBV10-3 with TRBJ2-3; D may be TRBD2 (5 bases). The CDR3 extends over 16 amino acids. Trimming pared 6 bases from V and 4 bases from J, leaving 20 bases between. The germline V gene has CDR1 ENHRY and CDR2 SYGVKD. The CDR3 sequence: CAISLTDSNTPDTQYF. The DNA of the CDR3 is TGTGCCATCAGCCTAACGGACTCAAATACCCCAGATACGCAGTATTTT.

V and J are TRBV28 and TRBJ2-5; 7 positions agree with TRBD2. Trimming removed 6 bases from V and 4 bases from J; junction bases left unmatched: 5. CDR1 MDHEN and CDR2 SYDVKM come from the germline V gene. The CDR3 contains 13 residues. Written as DNA, the CDR3 is TGTGCCAGCAGCCCCGGGGGGTTAGAGACCCAGTACTTC. Its protein is CASSPGGLETQYF.

The chain links TRBV7-9 to TRBJ1-3, with 10 bases identical to TRBD1. Germline V lookup: CDR1 SEHNR, CDR2 FQNEAQ (reference sequence). V shed 4 bases, J shed 0 bases, and the junction held 9 bases outside the gene matches. The CDR3 runs 18 residues. Written as DNA, the CDR3 is TGTGCCAGCAGCTCACCCGGGACAGGGGACCCCTCTGGAAACACCATATATTTT. As protein: CASSSPGTGDPSGNTIYF.

The chain joins TRBV7-9 to TRBJ2-7; the D gene is possibly TRBD1 (5 bases). Trimming removed 3 bases at V and 2 bases at J, with 8 bases between. Germline values: CDR1 SEHNR, CDR2 FQNEAQ (reference sequence). The CDR3 length is 13 residues. The DNA for the CDR3 is TGTGCCAGCAGCTTCCCGACAGCCTACGAGCAGTACTTC. Amino acid sequence: CASSFPTAYEQYF. Combining the CDR3 with reference TRBV7-9 and TRBJ2-7 gives the whole variable domain DTGVSQNPRHKITKRGQNVTFRCDPISEHNRLYWYRQTLGQGPEFLTYFQNEAQLEKSRLLSDRFSAERPKGSFSTLEIQRTEQGDSAMYLCASSFPTAYEQYFGPGTRLTVT.

In its sample, this clone was seen a few times. The chain has TRBV11-2 and TRBJ1-1, with a weak D call TRBD1 (5 bases). V gave up 8 bases and J gave up 0 bases, with 7 bases separating them. The germline V gene has CDR1 SGHAT and CDR2 FQNNGV. The CDR3 extends over 12 amino acids. The CDR3 loop is CASGGVNTEAFF. CDR3 sequence (DNA): TGTGCCAGCGGGGGGGTGAACACTGAAGCTTTCTTT.